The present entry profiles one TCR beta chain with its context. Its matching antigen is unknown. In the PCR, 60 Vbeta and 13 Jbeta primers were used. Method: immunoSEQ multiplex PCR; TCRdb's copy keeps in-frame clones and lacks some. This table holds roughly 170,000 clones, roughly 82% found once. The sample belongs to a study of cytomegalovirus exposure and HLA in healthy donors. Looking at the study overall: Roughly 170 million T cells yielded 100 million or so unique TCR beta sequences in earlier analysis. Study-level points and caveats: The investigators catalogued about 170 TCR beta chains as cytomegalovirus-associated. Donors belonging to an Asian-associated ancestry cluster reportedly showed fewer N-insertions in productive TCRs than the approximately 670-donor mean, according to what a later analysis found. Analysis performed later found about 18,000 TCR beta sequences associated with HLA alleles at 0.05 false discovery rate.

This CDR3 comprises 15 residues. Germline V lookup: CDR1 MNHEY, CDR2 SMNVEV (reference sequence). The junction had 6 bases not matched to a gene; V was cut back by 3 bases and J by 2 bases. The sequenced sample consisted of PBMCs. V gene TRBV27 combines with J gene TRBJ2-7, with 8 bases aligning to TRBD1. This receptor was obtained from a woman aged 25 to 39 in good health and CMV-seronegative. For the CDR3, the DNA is TGTGCCAGCAGTTTCTCCGGGACAGGTCCCTACGAGCAGTACTTC. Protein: CASSFSGTGPYEQYF.